The subject of this entry is one T cell receptor beta chain. V gave up 2 bases and J gave up 7 bases; unmatched junction bases: 19. The V gene's germline CDR1 is MNHEY and CDR2 SMNVEV (reference sequence). The CDR3 loop spans 19 amino acids. The sample is drawn from a study of technical replicates of blood from several donors. This table comes from immunoSEQ multiplex PCR, and its TCRdb copy is limited to in-frame clones, with some not included. The table includes 60,000 to 75,000 clones, around nine tenths detected once. Source material: PBMCs. The chain carries TRBV27 and TRBJ2-2; 7 bases agree with TRBD1. The origin of this receptor is a human donor in good health. Some clones in this sample may be carry-over from other donors' samples. CDR3: CASSLNTLTQRTGSGELFF. The CDR3 DNA reads as TGTGCCAGCAGTTTAAACACCTTAACTCAACGGACAGGCAGCGGGGAGCTGTTTTTT.